Shown below are 7 T cell receptor beta chains from a single sample sequenced in a study of OX40 agonist ivuxolimab in advanced cancers. Generated by immunoSEQ multiplex PCR, the TCRdb table keeps only in-frame clones and is missing some. The sample has roughly 120,000 clones, roughly 87% seen once. The specimen comprised CD4+ or CD8+ T cells sorted from blood, sampled in a trial of the OX40 agonist ivuxolimab. The receptors were sampled from an adult with an advanced solid tumor such as melanoma, head and neck, liver or kidney cancer.

The chain is built from TRBV5-5 and TRBJ1-5; 9 positions match TRBD1. V lost 4 bases and J lost 1; bases outside the gene matches: 6. Germline CDR1 SGHKS, CDR2 YYEKEE (reference sequence). The CDR3 contains 16 residues. CDR3 amino acids: CASSVQGAGSNQPQHF. CDR3 DNA: TGTGCCAGCAGCGTACAGGGGGCTGGGAGCAATCAGCCCCAGCATTTT.

This chain uses TRBV30 with TRBJ2-4; a possible D gene is TRBD1 (5 bases). There are 14 residues in the CDR3. Germline V gene data show CDR1 as GTSNPN and CDR2 as SVGIG (reference sequence). V lost 3 bases and J 6 bases, leaving 15 bases between the germline ends. CDR3 protein: CAWSPGHMGNIQYF. In DNA form, the CDR3 reads TGTGCCTGGAGCCCCGGACACATGGGAAACATTCAGTACTTC.

This clone was recorded a few times. The chain joins TRBV5-6 to TRBJ1-2; TRBD1 aligns across 7 bases. Germline CDR1 is SGHDT and CDR2 is YYEEEE. Unmatched junction bases numbered 2, after V lost 0 bases and J lost 0 bases. The CDR3 length is 15 residues. The CDR3 bases are TGTGCCAGCAGCTTGGCGGGGACAGCTAACTATGGCTACACCTTC. Its protein is CASSLAGTANYGYTF.

This clone was seen only once. The CDR3 here is CASSSTWTSGSTGELFF. The CDR3 DNA is TGTGCCAGCAGCTCAACATGGACTAGCGGATCGACCGGGGAGCTGTTTTTT. The chain uses TRBV5-6 and TRBJ2-2; 10 nucleotides agree with TRBD2. After removal of 3 bases from V and 5 bases from J, the junction contained 10 bases not matched to a gene. Germline V gene lookup returns CDR1 SGHDT and CDR2 YYEEEE. The CDR3 has 17 amino acids.

V and J are TRBV18 and TRBJ2-3; D may be TRBD1 (6 bases). The CDR3 is made up of 18 amino acids. The V gene lost 3 bases and the J gene lost 0 bases, with 19 bases spanning the gap. Germline V gene data show CDR1 as KGHSH and CDR2 as LQKENI. This CDR3 is CASSPPNQGFTSTDTQYF. The CDR3 DNA reads TGTGCCAGCTCACCCCCAAATCAGGGGTTCACTAGCACAGATACGCAGTATTTT.

A word on this clone: At one end the junction does not follow the germline gene, possibly because of a read error. The V gene is TRBV5-5, the J gene TRBJ1-2; no definite D call. The V gene's germline CDR1 is SGHKS and CDR2 YYEKEE (reference sequence). The CDR3 has 13 residues. CDR3 sequence reads: CASSLDLWALVLF. The CDR3 DNA is TGTGCCAGCAGCTTGGATCTTTGGGCTTTAGTCCTCTTC.

The chain joins TRBV5-1 to TRBJ1-4; possible D gene TRBD1, 6 bases. The CDR3 totals 15 residues. Germline CDR1 is SGHRS and CDR2 is YFSETQ. Trimming removed 0 bases at V and 3 bases at J, with 9 bases between. This CDR3 is CASSLGGQANEKLFF. The CDR3 DNA reads as TGCGCCAGCAGCTTGGGGGGACAAGCTAATGAAAAACTGTTTTTT.